This TCR beta chain was recovered during a study of OX40 agonist ivuxolimab in advanced cancers. Notes on the research overall: Ivuxolimab was a fully human IgG2 agonistic monoclonal antibody targeting the costimulatory receptor OX40 (CD134). Prior anti-PD-1, anti-PD-L1 or anti-CTLA-4 therapy was permitted, and about 40% of dose-escalation patients had received checkpoint inhibitors. Of the approximately 54 dose-escalation patients, hepatocellular carcinoma was present in about 20, melanoma in roughly 15, renal cell carcinoma in 9 and head and neck cancer in 9. Partial responses were achieved by three dose-escalation patients, of whom one had hepatocellular carcinoma and two had cutaneous melanoma. Intravenous ivuxolimab was administered to patients every 2 weeks at six dose levels: 0.01, 0.1, 0.3, 1.5, 3 and 10 mg/kg. The monotherapy dose-escalation portion (N of about 47 patients) of the phase I ivuxolimab trial is reported in the paper. Peripheral TCRbeta sequencing aimed to test whether ivuxolimab altered TCR sequence diversity and caused clonal T-cell expansion. The dose-escalation cohort was roughly 83% male with a mean age of about 54 years, ranging from roughly 23 to 80.

The sample holds one count of this clone. Its antigen target is currently unknown. No much larger clone is present one base from it, and per-base qualities are unavailable. Overall study results and their limits: At doses of 0.1 to 3.0 mg/kg, clonal expansion of both CD4+ and CD8+ blood T cells was observed from baseline to week 6. In partial responders in the 0.1-3.0 mg/kg groups, normalized peripheral clonal expansion was found to be among the lowest, especially among CD8+ T cells. Low levels of normalized T-cell clonal expansion were also shown by some nonresponding patients. After ivuxolimab, expanded clones were on average more numerous among CD8+ T cells than among CD4+ T cells. Antigen specificity was not determined for the clonally expanded peripheral T cells.

Genomic DNA was extracted from sorted cells for sequencing of the TCRbeta CDR3 region. The immunoSEQ Assay was used for sequencing of TCRbeta CDR3 regions. TCRdb holds this immuneACCESS table with in-frame rearrangements only. Some clones are missing; in checked studies, unresolved V genes explain under half, and the rest has no known cause. Across this sample there are around 80,000 clones, with 94% seen only once. Roughly 22% of the sample is held by the ten biggest clonotypes. The trial excluded patients who had a history of autoimmune disease or who were on systemic immunosuppression. In every dose cohort, peripheral blood was drawn for TCR sequencing at baseline, cycle 4 day 1, and cycle 7 day 1. The samples were taken from a phase I, first-in-human, multicenter, open-label dose-escalation trial of ivuxolimab. Adults with locally advanced or metastatic head and neck squamous cell, hepatocellular, melanoma or renal cell carcinoma were enrolled in the trial. Before TCR sequencing, CD4+ and CD8+ T cells were separately sorted from peripheral blood.

The source of this sequence is an adult with an advanced solid tumor such as melanoma, head and neck, liver or kidney cancer. Sequencing was performed on CD4+ or CD8+ T cells sorted from blood, taken in a trial of the OX40 agonist ivuxolimab.

For the CDR3, the sequence is CASSSRDLQYF. The bases are TGTGCCAGCAGCTCCCGGGACCTGCAGTACTTC. The chain couples TRBV7-6 to TRBJ2-7, with the D segment possibly TRBD1 or TRBD2, each aligning over 5 bases. Measured from the cysteine to the phenylalanine, the CDR3 is 11 residues long. The sequence is cut down to CDR3 DNA, 33 bases in frame from base 1. Taken from the germline V gene, the CDR1 and CDR2 loops are SGHVS and FNYEAQ. V is pared back by 4 bases and J by 9 bases, with 10 bases lying between the germline termini.